This is a list of T cell receptor beta chains from one sample in a study of T-cell memory formation after mild COVID-19. TCRdb re-derived calls from the 5' RACE reads in MiXCR, one entry per CDR3 protein. There are about 50,000 distinct CDR3 sequences in the sample; around 10% occur only once, and about an eighth lies in the top ten. Sequencing input: PBMCs or a T cell subset sorted from them (not recorded which). These receptors originate from an adult woman who had mild COVID-19 (a few samples of this study predate the infection). Cell type and time point are not known. Each CDR3 is given with its conserved first and last residue. The D gene is left open where the match is weak. A row's size may be missing; if present it is once, few, many or a size class.

TRBJ2-5 | TRBV6-6 | TRBD2 | . | TGTGCCAGCAGTTACGGCGGGGGGAACCAAGAGACCCAGTACTTC | CASSYGGGNQETQYF
TRBJ2-1 | TRBV6-1 | . | . | TGTGCCAGCGCCGATGTCCCGGGACACTATAATGAGCAGTTCTTC | CASADVPGHYNEQFF
TRBJ1-1 | TRBV20-1 | . | few | TGCATGAGGGGCTGGTACACTGAAGCTTTCTTT | CMRGWYTEAFF
TRBJ2-7 | TRBV5-8 | TRBD2 | few | TGTGCCAGCAGCTACGGACTAGCGGGAGGAGACGAGCAGTACTTC | CASSYGLAGGDEQYF
TRBJ2-1 | TRBV7-9 | . | many | TGTGCCAGCAGCTTAGGGCCAGGATCCTACAATGAGCAGTTCTTC | CASSLGPGSYNEQFF
TRBJ2-3 | TRBV24-1 | . | few | TGTGCCACCAGAGACAGTTTAACTAGCACAGATACGCAGTATTTT | CATRDSLTSTDTQYF
TRBJ2-3 | TRBV20-1 | . | . | TGCAGTGCTAGACAGGGGACAGATACGCAGTATTTT | CSARQGTDTQYF
TRBJ1-1 | TRBV2 | TRBD1 | few | TGTGCCAGCCACAGGGGTTACACTGAAGCTTTCTTT | CASHRGYTEAFF
TRBJ1-4 | TRBV20-1 | . | once | TGCAGTGCGGCCCGGGGGAATAATGAAAAACTGTTTTTT | CSAARGNNEKLFF
TRBJ2-1 | TRBV7-2 | TRBD1 | . | TGTGCCAGCAGCCTTCATGGAGCGGGACAGGGTAACAATGAGCAGTTCTTC | CASSLHGAGQGNNEQFF
TRBJ2-7 | TRBV6-5 | TRBD1 | few | TGTGCCAGCAGTCCTTCTTGGACAGGGACCTACGAGCAGTACTTC | CASSPSWTGTYEQYF
TRBJ2-1 | TRBV4-1 | TRBD2 | few | TGCGCCAGCAGCCAAGCCCCGACCGGGGGGAATGAGCAGTTCTTC | CASSQAPTGGNEQFF
TRBJ2-7 | TRBV7-2 | . | few | TGTGCCAGCAGCCGGAGCAGCTACGAGCAGTACTTC | CASSRSSYEQYF
TRBJ1-2 | TRBV6-1 | TRBD1 | . | TGTGCCAGCAGTCTGGACAGGTTCAGCTATGGCTACACCTTC | CASSLDRFSYGYTF
TRBJ2-5 | TRBV27 | TRBD2 | few | TGTGCCAGCAGTTCGCTAGCGGATCAAGAGACCCAGTACTTC | CASSSLADQETQYF
TRBJ2-3 | TRBV21-1 | . | . | TGTGCCAGCCCAGGGTACCGGAGCGCAGATACGCAGTATTTT | CASPGYRSADTQYF
TRBJ1-2 | TRBV5-1 | TRBD1 | few | TGCGCCAGCAGCTTGGAGCCTGTGGGACAGGGGATGGATGGCTACACCTTC | CASSLEPVGQGMDGYTF
TRBJ1-2 | TRBV12-3/TRBV12-4 | TRBD1 | many | TGTGCCAGCAGACCGGACAGGGCTGGCGGCTACACCTTC | CASRPDRAGGYTF
TRBJ1-2 | TRBV5-5 | TRBD1 | . | TGTGCCAGCAGCTTGGCGTGGACAGGGCCGTCCGACGGCTACACCTTC | CASSLAWTGPSDGYTF
TRBJ2-5 | TRBV3-1 | . | many | TGTGCCAGCAGCCAAGATGGGGGCGGTGGGGCGGAGACCCAGTACTTC | CASSQDGGGGAETQYF
TRBJ2-7 | TRBV7-2 | . | few | TGTGCCAGCAGCGGACAAGGGGGGACCTACGAGCAGTACTTC | CASSGQGGTYEQYF
TRBJ2-7 | TRBV9 | TRBD1 | many | TGTGCCAGCAGCCCCCGGACAGGGAGCTCCTACGAGCAGTACTTC | CASSPRTGSSYEQYF
TRBJ1-6 | TRBV18 | TRBD1 | few | TGTGCCAGCTCACTCAAACAGGGGGCGGATTCACCCCTCCACTTT | CASSLKQGADSPLHF
TRBJ2-4 | TRBV2 | . | few | TGTGCCAGCAACGGGGCCGTGGCCAAGGCGGGGAACATTCAGTACTTC | CASNGAVAKAGNIQYF
TRBJ2-1 | TRBV12-3/TRBV12-4 | TRBD2 | . | TGTGCCAGCAGTTCATCCATTTTGCGGGAGAACCAAGCTGCCCCTTACAATGAGCAGTTCTTC | CASSSSILRENQAAPYNEQFF
TRBJ2-1 | TRBV29-1 | . | many | TGCAGCGTAGGGGGAGGGCAGGGCCGTAACAATGAGCAGTTCTTC | CSVGGGQGRNNEQFF
TRBJ2-1 | TRBV20-1 | TRBD2 | few | TGCAGTGCTCGTCTAGCGGGAGGGGCACTGGATGAGCAGTTCTTC | CSARLAGGALDEQFF
TRBJ2-6 | TRBV5-1 | TRBD1 | few | TGCGCCAGCAGCCGATCGAGGGACAGGGTTACTTTTTCTGGGGCCAACGTCCTGACTTTC | CASSRSRDRVTFSGANVLTF
TRBJ2-6 | TRBV11-2 | TRBD1 | . | TGTGCCAGCAGCTTAAGAAGGGACAGGGGGGTCTCTGGGGCCAACGTCCTGACTTTC | CASSLRRDRGVSGANVLTF
TRBJ2-7 | TRBV5-1 | TRBD1 | few | TGCGCCAGCAGCTTGGGCCGGGACAGGGTGGACGAGCAGTACTTC | CASSLGRDRVDEQYF
TRBJ1-2 | TRBV5-1 | . | few | TGCGCCAGCAGCTTGGGAGGACAGCCTTCCTATGGCTACACCTTC | CASSLGGQPSYGYTF
TRBJ1-1 | TRBV7-2 | . | . | TGTGCCAGCAGCTTTGCAGGGTTTACTGAAGCTTTCTTT | CASSFAGFTEAFF
TRBJ2-3 | TRBV5-1 | TRBD2 | many | TGCGCCAGCAGCTTGAGTCCAGCGGGGGTCACAGATACGCAGTATTTT | CASSLSPAGVTDTQYF
TRBJ2-3 | TRBV15 | . | many | TGTGCCACCAGCAGTGGGGAGCGGGCGCAGTATTTT | CATSSGERAQYF
TRBJ2-7 | TRBV5-6 | . | few | TGTGCCAGCACCTACTTTGACAGGACCTACGAGCAGTACTTC | CASTYFDRTYEQYF
TRBJ2-7 | TRBV7-2 | TRBD1 | many | TGTGCCAGCAGCTTAGACAGGGGGGGACAGGGTACCTACGAGCAGTACTTC | CASSLDRGGQGTYEQYF
TRBJ2-3 | TRBV20-1 | . | few | TGCAGTGCTAGTAGGGGGAGGGCCGGTTCAGATACGCAGTATTTT | CSASRGRAGSDTQYF
TRBJ2-7 | TRBV12-3/TRBV12-4 | . | . | TGTGCCAGCAGTCAGGGCCAACTAGGGACCTACGAGCAGTACTTC | CASSQGQLGTYEQYF
TRBJ2-7 | TRBV27 | . | . | TGTGCCAGCAGTTTATCTGGTTCGATGAACGAGCAGTACTTC | CASSLSGSMNEQYF
TRBJ2-7 | TRBV5-1 | . | many | TGCGCCAGCAGCTTGGTTAGCTCCTACGAGCAGTACTTC | CASSLVSSYEQYF
TRBJ1-1 | TRBV5-1 | . | many | TGCGCCAGCCTTGCTACCGGACAGAAGGGCTCTGAAGCTTTCTTT | CASLATGQKGSEAFF